This paragraph reports one T cell receptor beta chain. Its antigen is as yet unknown. Sample time point: late sampling 161 to 241 days after vaccination in a few convalescent patients. Treatment indicated: 10-day PBMC culture with coronavirus spike peptide pools or control peptides (ViraFEST assay). In the ViraFEST assay, peptide-pool expansion preceded TCR sequencing of expanded clonotypes. Negative selection separated CD4+ T cells from approximately ten-day cultures. This specimen comes from a study of vaccination and CD4 T cells after COVID-19. In the study overall: Convalescent donors totaled six males and four females, including two who were Hispanic.

Sequencing of the DNA from cultured CD4+ T cells was carried out with the Oncomine TCR Beta short-read assay. TCRdb itself ran the PCR reads through MiXCR, one entry per CDR3 protein. Among some 23,000 distinct CDR3 sequences listed, less than 35% were seen once. The germline CDR1 and CDR2 sequences are DFQATT and SNEGSKA (reference sequence). V dropped 0 bases and J dropped 1 base, with 9 bases sitting between them. CDR3 length: 14 residues. This sequence was found in a human donor who had recovered from COVID-19. V gene TRBV20-1 combines with J gene TRBJ1-1; D unresolved. The input for sequencing was CD4+ T cells from blood, cultured in vitro, taken about 7 months after SARS-CoV-2 vaccination. The CDR3 region is CSARDGSTNTEAFF. Here the CDR3 DNA reads TGCAGTGCTAGAGATGGTAGCACGAACACTGAAGCTTTCTTT.